A selection of T cell receptor beta chains follows, all from one sample in a study of blood T cells in healthy people across ages. TCRdb processed the 5' RACE reads anew with MiXCR; each CDR3 protein has one entry. This repertoire shows 890,000 or so distinct CDR3 sequences, 62% found once; its top ten account for 25% to 30%. Sequenced: blood. The receptors shown here come from a man aged 25 to 40 in good health. Each CDR3 is given with its conserved first and last residue. The D gene is left open where the match is weak. Where a row states a size, it is once, few, many or the class of an expanded clone; other rows omit it.

CAISEFGGSGGSYEQYF	TGTGCCATCAGTGAATTTGGCGGGTCAGGGGGCTCCTACGAGCAGTACTTC	-	TRBD1	TRBJ2-7	TRBV10-3
CASSLAGLGYEQYF	TGTGCCAGCAGCCTAGCGGGACTAGGCTACGAGCAGTACTTC	-	TRBD2	TRBJ2-7	TRBV7-9
CSVRPGQGPYEQYF	TGCAGCGTCCGACCAGGACAGGGACCATATGAGCAGTACTTC	few	TRBD1	TRBJ2-5	TRBV29-1
CASNFYWVSTGTDTQYF	TGTGCCAGCAATTTCTACTGGGTTAGCACGGGTACAGATACGCAGTATTTT	-	-	TRBJ2-3	TRBV6-2/TRBV6-3
CSATYYGYTF	TGCAGCGCGACCTACTATGGCTACACCTTC	-	-	TRBJ1-2	TRBV20-1
CAISEPRSSTDTQYF	TGTGCCATCAGTGAGCCCCGCTCTAGCACAGATACGCAGTATTTT	-	-	TRBJ2-3	TRBV10-3
CASSLPGQLDQQYF	TGTGCCAGCAGTTTACCCGGACAGCTAGATCAGCAGTACTTC	few	-	TRBJ2-5	TRBV12-3/TRBV12-4
CAISISDRVRTVTQYF	TGTGCCATCAGTATTTCGGACAGGGTGAGGACAGTTACGCAGTATTTT	-	TRBD1	TRBJ2-3	TRBV10-3
CAIIEETQYF	TGTGCCATCATTGAAGAGACCCAGTACTTC	few	-	TRBJ2-5	TRBV27
CASSTPSGGISSTDTQYF	TGTGCCAGCAGCACGCCTAGCGGGGGGATTTCTAGCACAGATACGCAGTATTTT	few	TRBD2	TRBJ2-3	TRBV7-2
CASRSLSGGAYNEQFF	TGCGCCAGCAGGTCCTTGAGCGGGGGGGCTTACAATGAGCAGTTCTTC	few	TRBD2	TRBJ2-1	TRBV5-1
CASSLTGQVAYGYTF	TGTGCCAGCAGCTTAACGGGACAGGTTGCCTATGGCTACACCTTC	-	TRBD1	TRBJ1-2	TRBV7-3
CASSYPGLGKETQYF	TGTGCCAGCAGCTATCCGGGACTAGGAAAAGAGACCCAGTACTTC	-	TRBD2	TRBJ2-5	TRBV7-2
CSAFRFNSPLHF	TGCAGTGCCTTCAGGTTTAATTCACCCCTCCACTTT	few	-	TRBJ1-6	TRBV20-1
CATSGVGSGVGHSQETQYF	TGTGCCACCAGTGGAGTTGGTAGCGGGGTTGGGCACTCCCAAGAGACCCAGTACTTC	-	TRBD2	TRBJ2-5	TRBV24-1
CSARVLPEQYF	TGCAGTGCTAGAGTCCTCCCCGAGCAGTACTTC	-	-	TRBJ2-7	TRBV20-1
CASSLLNNYGYTF	TGTGCCAGCAGCTTGTTGAATAACTATGGCTACACCTTC	few	-	TRBJ1-2	TRBV5-8
CASSQELDGDQPQHF	TGTGCCAGCAGCCAAGAGTTGGATGGGGATCAGCCCCAGCATTTT	-	-	TRBJ1-5	TRBV4-2
CASSYPTGTSGGGTQYF	TGTGCCAGCAGTTACCCCACAGGGACTAGCGGGGGAGGTACGCAGTATTTT	-	TRBD2	TRBJ2-3	TRBV6-6
CAISAGRTDTQYF	TGTGCCATCAGCGCGGGCCGCACAGATACGCAGTATTTT	-	-	TRBJ2-3	TRBV10-3
CSAIYRGHQPQHF	TGCAGTGCTATCTACAGGGGGCATCAGCCCCAGCATTTT	-	TRBD1	TRBJ1-5	TRBV20-1
CASSQVLGASTDTQYF	TGCGCCAGCAGCCAAGTACTGGGGGCTTCAACAGATACGCAGTATTTT	few	-	TRBJ2-3	TRBV4-3
CASSYSTLLGQAGYEQYF	TGTGCCAGCAGTTACTCGACATTGTTAGGACAGGCCGGCTACGAGCAGTACTTC	-	TRBD1	TRBJ2-7	TRBV6-2/TRBV6-3
CASSYDSGLPTDTQYF	TGTGCCAGCAGTTACGATAGCGGGCTTCCCACAGATACGCAGTATTTT	-	TRBD2	TRBJ2-3	TRBV6-5
CAISPLEEAYEQYF	TGTGCCATCAGCCCATTGGAGGAAGCCTACGAGCAGTACTTC	few	-	TRBJ2-7	TRBV10-3
CASSLDASTGNQPQHF	TGCGCCAGCAGCTTGGATGCGTCGACGGGCAATCAGCCCCAGCATTTT	-	-	TRBJ1-5	TRBV5-1